Below, one TCR beta chain is given with its context. Its specificity is not known. The data are from a study of cytomegalovirus exposure and HLA in healthy donors. The CDR3 spans 17 residues. Germline V gene lookup returns CDR1 SNHLY and CDR2 FYNNEI. Unmatched junction bases numbered 4, after V lost 2 bases and J lost 0 bases. Amplification used 60 Vbeta primers and 13 Jbeta primers. Data came from immunoSEQ multiplex PCR; TCRdb stores just in-frame clones and leaves some out. Of some 170,000 clones in the sample, 80% were seen once. Findings and caveats of the study: The productive fraction for most TCR beta V segments was about 87% or about 30% in an earlier analysis. The study recorded 160 or so TCR beta chains that were cytomegalovirus-associated. With further analysis later on, most CMV-associated TCR beta chains appeared HLA-restricted.

The sequence was obtained from a man aged 18 to 30 in good health and CMV-seropositive. The chain employs TRBV2 and TRBJ2-2; TRBD2 aligns across 9 bases. The sample consisted of PBMCs. The CDR3 spells CASSELRLAANTGELFF. The CDR3 coding sequence is TGTGCCAGCAGTGAACTTCGACTAGCGGCGAACACCGGGGAGCTGTTTTTT.